Following are 10 T cell receptor beta chains from one sample sequenced in a study of T cell responses to AZD1222 COVID-19 vaccine. TCRdb's table, derived via immunoSEQ multiplex PCR, lists solely in-frame clones and lacks some. The sample records roughly 120,000 clones, around nine tenths being singletons. The specimen was peripheral blood, collected 28 days after the second AZD1222 dose. Every receptor here comes from an adult who received the AZD1222 COVID-19 vaccine.

The genes are TRBV29-1 and TRBJ1-2; D remains ambiguous. This CDR3 has 11 amino acids. Deletions cut 6 bases from V and 6 bases from J, with 11 bases between. From germline, CDR1 is SQVTM and CDR2 ANQGSEA. CDR3 bases: TGCAGCGTACGTGGGAGGGATGGCTACACCTTC. Its protein product is CSVRGRDGYTF.

The chain uses TRBV5-1 and TRBJ2-6; D is unclear. The CDR3 is made up of 12 amino acids. Germline CDR1 and CDR2: SGHRS and YFSETQ. Deletions cut 0 bases from V and 9 bases from J, with 4 bases between. CDR3 DNA: TGCGCCAGCAGCTTGGACCTCAACGTCCTGACTTTC. As protein: CASSLDLNVLTF.

V and J are TRBV18 and TRBJ2-3; D remains ambiguous. The V gene's germline CDR1 is KGHSH and CDR2 LQKENI. V lost 2 bases and J 5 bases, leaving 8 bases between the germline ends. There are 13 residues in the CDR3. The DNA for the CDR3 is TGTGCCAGCTCACCAGGAAATGGAGATACGCAGTATTTT. Its translation is CASSPGNGDTQYF.

The chain links TRBV5-5 to TRBJ1-5; TRBD1 is a possible D gene (5 bases). Germline V gene sequence: CDR1 SGHKS, CDR2 YYEKEE (reference sequence). The CDR3 sequence is 15 residues long. Trimming left V 4 bases short and J 7 bases short, with 18 bases between. This CDR3 is CASSPNSRDGQPQHF. The CDR3 bases are TGTGCCAGCAGCCCTAATAGCAGGGACGGACAGCCCCAGCATTTT.

The J gene is TRBJ2-7, the V gene TRBV3-1 (or the pseudogene TRBV3-2), with a weak D call TRBD1 (5 bases). The CDR3 is made up of 14 amino acids. Trimming removed 3 bases from V and 3 bases from J, with 12 bases in between. Germline CDR1 reads LGHDT; CDR2 reads YNNKEL (reference sequence). CDR3 bases: TGTGCCAGCAGCCAGGGGCAGGGTGGCTACGAGCAGTACTTC. Amino acids: CASSQGQGGYEQYF.

The chain is built from TRBV6-5 and TRBJ1-1; the match to TRBD1 covers 7 bases. J gave up 6 bases and V 0 bases, and 7 bases lay outside the gene matches. The CDR3 runs 15 residues. Germline V gene lookup returns CDR1 MNHEY and CDR2 SVGAGI. The CDR3 spells CASSYSNRGFSEAFF. Here the CDR3 DNA reads TGTGCCAGCAGTTACTCGAACAGGGGTTTTTCTGAAGCTTTCTTT.

The chain has TRBV5-8 and TRBJ2-7; the match to TRBD1 covers 9 bases. Germline V gene data show CDR1 as SGHTS and CDR2 as YDEGEE. V lost 3 bases, J lost 3 bases, and 7 bases stayed unmatched. The CDR3 is 15 residues long. The CDR3 DNA follows: TGTGCCAGCAGCTCCCCGGGACAGGGAATCTACGAGCAGTACTTC. Its translation: CASSSPGQGIYEQYF.

The V and J genes are TRBV11-3 and TRBJ2-2, with D unclear. Trimming left V 2 bases short and J 6 bases short, with 10 bases between. Germline loops: CDR1 SGHNT, CDR2 YENEEA. This CDR3 contains 14 residues. CDR3 sequence: CASSLTMVSGELFF. The CDR3 region has the DNA TGTGCCAGCAGCTTAACGATGGTGTCCGGGGAGCTGTTTTTT.

The J gene is TRBJ1-4, the V gene TRBV5-1, with 8 nucleotides matching TRBD1. Losses at the gene ends were 2 bases for V and 5 bases for J; bases not matched to a gene: 2. Per germline, CDR1 SGHRS and CDR2 YFSETQ. This CDR3 comprises 14 residues. The CDR3 here is CASSLGTGNEKLFF. The DNA of the CDR3 is TGCGCCAGCAGCTTAGGGACAGGAAATGAAAAACTGTTTTTT.

This chain links TRBV4-1 with TRBJ1-1, with D possibly matching TRBD1 (5 bases). This CDR3 contains 13 residues. Germline values: CDR1 MGHRA, CDR2 YSYEKL. Trimming cost V 5 bases and J 3 bases, with 10 bases left between them. The CDR3 bases are TGCGCCAGCAGCAAGGGGCAGGACACTGAAGCTTTCTTT. Its protein is CASSKGQDTEAFF.